Listed below are T cell receptor beta chains from one sample, sequenced in a study of tumor-infiltrating lymphocytes in primary liver carcinoma. Each CDR3 protein gets one entry after TCRdb re-called the multiplex PCR reads with MiXCR. The sample includes 25,000 to 35,000 distinct CDR3 sequences, about three quarters seen only once; the top ten take roughly 38%. Sequencing was done on a sample of liver tumor tissue from sampling region 5. These receptors originate from a man aged 35-49 years with primary liver carcinoma and hepatitis B virus infection. Each CDR3 is given with its conserved first and last residue. D genes are given only for firm matches. A row's size may be missing; if present it is once, few, many or a size class.

clone size	V gene	D gene	CDR3 length	J gene	CDR3 protein	CDR3 DNA
.	TRBV4-2	TRBD1	17	TRBJ1-1	CANRQEYGQDFWTEAFF	TGTGCTAACCGCCAAGAGTACGGACAGGATTTTTGGACTGAAGCTTTCTTT
.	TRBV29-1	.	10	TRBJ2-1	CGVYRNEHFF	TGCGGCGTTTACCGCAATGAGCACTTCTTC
.	TRBV6-5	TRBD2	15	TRBJ2-1	CANSYSTSGHNEQFF	TGTGCTAACAGTTACTCGACTAGCGGTCACAATGAGCAGTTCTTC
.	TRBV10-1	.	14	TRBJ2-7	CAIPQGHGSYEQYF	TGCGCCATCCCACAAGGACATGGGTCGTACGAGCAGTACTTC
.	TRBV12-3/TRBV12-4	.	18	TRBJ1-2	CTSGYLRERDDLCYGYTF	TGTACCAGCGGTTATCTCAGGGAGCGAGACGACCTATGCTATGGCTATACCTTC
.	TRBV4-2	TRBD2	16	TRBJ2-7	CVNSQAASGVSYEQYF	TGTGTCAACAGCCAAGCGGCCAGCGGGGTTTCCTACGAGCAGTACTTC
.	TRBV10-3	TRBD2	19	TRBJ2-7	CTITKQSGLAGGFSYEQYF	TGTACCATCACCAAACAATCGGGACTAGCGGGGGGGTTCTCCTACGAGCAGTACTTC
.	TRBV4-3	TRBD2	16	TRBJ2-1	CASSHGGVSGRIEQFF	TGCGCCAGTAGCCATGGGGGTGTTAGCGGGAGAATTGAGCAGTTCTTC
many	TRBV10-3	TRBD1	12	TRBJ2-5	CAIGQGSETQYF	TGTGCCATCGGACAGGGGAGTGAGACCCAGTACTTC
few	TRBV10-3	TRBD2	20	TRBJ2-1	CAISGGLADYKSRSHNEQFF	TGTGCCATCAGTGGGGGACTAGCGGATTATAAAAGTCGCTCCCACAATGAGCAGTTCTTC
.	TRBV6-5	.	13	TRBJ1-1	CTSSIQGVTEAFF	TGTACCAGCAGTATACAGGGTGTGACTGAGGCTTTCTTT
.	TRBV11-2	TRBD1	14	TRBJ1-4	CASSLDRVSMELFF	TGTGCCAGCAGCCTGGACAGGGTGTCTATGGAACTGTTTTTT
once	TRBV7-9	.	16	TRBJ1-2	CASSPEGRPPHYGYTF	TGTGCCAGCAGCCCCGAGGGCAGGCCGCCCCACTATGGCTACACCTTC